This T cell receptor beta chain was observed in a study of T-cell reconstitution after alpha-beta-depleted transplantation in children. During its preparation, the TCRbeta library received unique molecular identifiers. TCRdb passed the PCR reads through MiXCR, listing each CDR3 protein once. This table holds some 300,000 distinct CDR3 sequences, 10% to 13% found once. Note on this clonotype: Germline and junction disagree at one end, which may indicate a read error.

The germline gives CDR1 SGHVS, CDR2 FQNEAQ. CDR3 length: 16 amino acids. The specimen comprised PBMCs from the stem cell graft donor, sampled from the stem cell graft. This sequence joins TRBV7-8 and TRBJ2-1; D is perhaps TRBD2 (6 bases). The receptor was isolated from a human donor who donated a stem cell graft to a child with acute lymphoblastic leukemia. DNA of the CDR3: TGTGCCAGCAGCTTAGCCCCGGGAGTGGGTTACAATGAGCAGTTGTTC. This encodes CASSLAPGVGYNEQLF.